Each of the 22 T cell receptor beta chains below was sequenced from the same sample in a study of blood T cell repertoires in COVID-19. Assay used: immunoSEQ multiplex PCR; TCRdb lists only in-frame clones, some missing. The sample carries around 370,000 clones, roughly 89% recorded once. Sequencing input: peripheral blood. The receptor source for this set is a woman younger than 30 who had recovered from COVID-19.

This chain uses TRBV7-9 with TRBJ2-7, with a weak D call TRBD2 (5 bases). CDR3 size: 13 residues. Trimming left V 4 bases short and J 3 bases short, with 10 bases between. Germline V gene lookup returns CDR1 SEHNR and CDR2 FQNEAQ (reference sequence). CDR3 sequence (DNA): TGTGCCAGCAGCTCAGGAGGACTCTACGAGCAGTACGTC. Its protein is CASSSGGLYEQYV.

This chain links TRBV7-2 with TRBJ1-3; D ambiguous. The CDR3 runs 12 residues. Between the trimmed V and J ends, which lost 4 bases and 5 bases, there was a span of 6 bases. Germline V gene sequence: CDR1 SGHTA, CDR2 FQGNSA. The CDR3 reads CASSSQRNTIYF. CDR3 nucleotide sequence: TGTGCCAGCAGCTCCCAGAGAAACACCATATATTTT.

The chain recombines TRBV2 with TRBJ1-5, with 9 bases lining up with TRBD1. CDR1 and CDR2 (germline): SNHLY, FYNNEI. The CDR3 has 16 amino acids. The V and J ends lost 5 bases and 2 bases, in that order; junction bases with no gene match: 7. The CDR3 spells CASSWDREKGNQPQHF. As DNA, the CDR3 is TGTGCCAGCAGTTGGGACAGGGAGAAGGGCAATCAGCCCCAGCATTTT.

The gene calls are TRBV7-6 and TRBJ1-3; D is undetermined. The V and J ends lost 5 bases and 2 bases respectively, with 10 bases between them. The CDR3 extends over 14 amino acids. Germline V gene lookup returns CDR1 SGHVS and CDR2 FNYEAQ. The CDR3 sequence: CASSITPTGNTIYF. In nucleotides, the CDR3 is TGTGCCAGCAGCATAACTCCGACTGGAAACACCATATATTTT. Looking up the rest from reference TRBV7-6 and TRBJ1-3 gives the full variable domain: GAGVSQSPRYKVTKRGQDVALRCDPISGHVSLYWYRQALGQGPEFLTYFNYEAQQDKSGLPNDRFSAERPEGSISTLTIQRTEQRDSAMYRCASSITPTGNTIYFGEGSWLTVV.

This chain connects TRBV10-3 to TRBJ2-3; 9 nucleotides agree with TRBD2. Germline lookup yields CDR1 ENHRY and CDR2 SYGVKD. The ends lost 3 bases at V and 0 bases at J; junction bases unmatched: 25. This CDR3 has 23 amino acids. The CDR3 nucleotides are TGTGCCATCAGTGAAAGGATTCCGATTCGAGGCGGGAGGGAGGACCCTAGCACAGATACGCAGTATTTT. Its protein is CAISERIPIRGGREDPSTDTQYF.

The chain recombines TRBV6-1 with TRBJ2-3; TRBD2 matches at 9 bases. V dropped 5 bases and J dropped 3; count of bases not matched to a gene: 6. Germline CDR1 and CDR2: MNHNS and SASEGT. CDR3 length: 15 amino acids. The DNA for the CDR3 is TGTGCCAGCAGTTCCTGGCTAGCGGGGACAGATACGCAGTATTTT. Translating it yields CASSSWLAGTDTQYF.

The sample holds a few counts of this clone. The rearrangement links TRBV30 to TRBJ1-1; 7 nucleotides match TRBD1. The CDR3 extends over 16 amino acids. Losses at the gene ends were 1 base for V and 6 bases for J; bases not matched to a gene: 14. The germline V gene has CDR1 GTSNPN and CDR2 SVGIG (reference sequence). CDR3 nucleotides: TGTGCCTGGAGTGCGAGAGGGGGCGTTTGGTCCCCTGAAGCTTTCTTT. It yields the protein CAWSARGGVWSPEAFF.

The chain recombines TRBV27 with TRBJ2-5, with TRBD1 as a possible D gene (5 bases). Germline loops: CDR1 MNHEY, CDR2 SMNVEV (reference sequence). This CDR3 contains 14 residues. With 4 bases removed from V and 4 bases from J, the gap between germline ends came to 13 bases. The CDR3 reads CASSYRIKAETQYF. In DNA, the CDR3 is TGTGCCAGCAGTTACAGGATTAAGGCAGAGACCCAGTACTTC.

The gene calls are TRBV5-1 and TRBJ2-6; D ambiguous. Germline CDR1 reads SGHRS; CDR2 reads YFSETQ. The CDR3 has 14 amino acids. Trimming removed 5 bases at V and 1 base at J, with 7 bases between. CDR3 in amino acids: CASRGRSGANVLTF. The CDR3 nucleotides read TGCGCCAGCAGAGGCAGGTCTGGGGCCAACGTCCTGACTTTC.

This clone appeared once. In DNA, the CDR3 is TGCGCCAGCAGCCAAGATACCAGGGATGAAAAACTGTTTTTT. This codes for CASSQDTRDEKLFF. This rearrangement joins TRBV4-1 to TRBJ1-4; tentatively, D is TRBD1 (5 bases). Trimming shortened V by 0 bases and J by 6 bases, and 8 bases separated the two germline ends. The germline gives CDR1 MGHRA, CDR2 YSYEKL. The CDR3 has 14 amino acids.

The V and J genes are TRBV24-1 and TRBJ2-1; 9 bases fit TRBD1. This CDR3 is 17 amino acids long. The trim removed 1 base at V and 7 bases at J, leaving 10 bases unmatched. Germline CDR1 reads KGHDR; CDR2 reads SFDVKD. CDR3 nucleotides: TGTGCCACCAGTGATTTCCCCGGGACAGGGTTTAAGAATGAGCAGTTCTTC. This encodes CATSDFPGTGFKNEQFF.

The CDR3 protein is CASSSYRGSGNTIYF. The CDR3 nucleotides read TGTGCCAGCAGTTCCTACAGGGGCTCTGGAAACACCATATATTTT. The chain has TRBV27 and TRBJ1-3; TRBD1 aligns across 7 bases. Per germline, CDR1 MNHEY and CDR2 SMNVEV (reference sequence). With 4 bases clipped from V and 0 bases from J, the junction kept 3 bases outside the gene matches. This CDR3 has 15 residues.

CDR3 DNA: TGTGCCAGCAGCTCTAGCGGGACCGACACAGATACGCAGTATTTT. It translates to CASSSSGTDTDTQYF. The gene calls are TRBV11-2 and TRBJ2-3; TRBD2 agrees at 9 bases. Trimming took 4 bases from V and 2 from J; bases not matched to a gene: 4. Looked up from germline, CDR1 is SGHAT and CDR2 is FQNNGV. The CDR3 consists of 15 residues.

The chain links TRBV24-1 to TRBJ2-6, with 9 bases matching TRBD1. V shed 4 bases and J 2 bases; nucleotides not matched to a gene: 5. This CDR3 spans 17 amino acids. The germline gives CDR1 KGHDR, CDR2 SFDVKD. This CDR3 is CATSEGQGTPGANVLTF. As DNA, the CDR3 is TGTGCCACCAGTGAGGGACAGGGAACCCCTGGGGCCAACGTCCTGACTTTC.

The chain is built from TRBV4-3 and TRBJ2-5; no definite D call. The germline V and J ends were trimmed by 5 bases and 0 bases, with 7 bases remaining between them. Germline V CDR1 and CDR2: LGHNA, YSLEER. CDR3 length: 13 amino acids. The CDR3 loop reads CASSANYQETQYF. DNA of the CDR3: TGCGCCAGCAGCGCTAACTACCAAGAGACCCAGTACTTC.

V gene TRBV7-2 combines with J gene TRBJ1-1; D gene uncertain. Germline V CDR1 and CDR2: SGHTA, FQGNSA. This CDR3 is built from 15 residues. The ends were cut back, 1 base at V and 5 bases at J, with 14 bases in the middle. CDR3 sequence (DNA): TGTGCCAGCAGCTTAGACTCGTCCGGAGGGACTGAAGCTTTCTTT. As protein: CASSLDSSGGTEAFF.

This chain connects TRBV9 to TRBJ2-1; TRBD2 matches 10 bases. The V and J ends lost 4 bases and 4 bases, in that order; junction bases with no gene match: 5. The CDR3 runs to 15 residues. Germline-derived CDR1 and CDR2 are SGDLS and YYNGEE. CDR3 residues: CASSSSSGSYNEQFF. CDR3 nucleotide sequence: TGTGCCAGCAGCAGTTCTAGCGGGAGTTACAATGAGCAGTTCTTC.

This chain links TRBV3-1 (or the pseudogene TRBV3-2) with TRBJ2-1; TRBD2 might be the D (5 bases). Germline CDR1 is LGHDT and CDR2 is YNNKEL (reference sequence). This CDR3 has 15 amino acids. V was cut by 2 bases and J by 3 bases, with 11 bases left in between. Written as DNA, the CDR3 is TGTGCCAGCAGCCAACCGGGGAAGTTCTACAATGAGCAGTTCTTC. Translating it yields CASSQPGKFYNEQFF.

J is TRBJ2-3 and V is TRBV7-2; a possible D gene is TRBD2 (6 bases). V lost 2 bases and J 3 bases, leaving 12 bases between the germline ends. The germline CDR1 and CDR2 sequences are SGHTA and FQGNSA. The CDR3 is 15 residues long. CDR3 in amino acids: CASSLSGGLTDTQYF. The CDR3 DNA sequence: TGTGCCAGCAGCTTAAGTGGAGGGTTGACAGATACGCAGTATTTT.

The V gene is TRBV19, the J gene TRBJ1-5; 9 bases match TRBD1. Germline CDR1 LNHDA, CDR2 SQIVND (reference sequence). The trim removed 11 bases at V and 6 bases at J, leaving 8 bases unmatched. The CDR3 consists of 13 residues. This chain's CDR3 is CAAGQGLVQPQHF. The DNA for the CDR3 is TGTGCCGCCGGACAGGGGTTAGTTCAGCCCCAGCATTTT.

V gene TRBV2 combines with J gene TRBJ2-1, with a tentative D call TRBD2 (6 bases). V gave up 4 bases and J gave up 7 bases, with 14 bases separating them. The V gene's germline CDR1 is SNHLY and CDR2 FYNNEI. This CDR3 region has 14 residues. DNA of the CDR3: TGTGCCAGCAGTGGGTCGGGAGCAGGGAATGAGCAGTTCTTC. This translates into CASSGSGAGNEQFF.

The chain employs TRBV19 and TRBJ1-5; D is uncertain. Between the trimmed V and J ends, which lost 7 bases and 1 base, there was a span of 14 bases. Germline V lookup: CDR1 LNHDA, CDR2 SQIVND (reference sequence). CDR3 length: 15 amino acids. In DNA form, the CDR3 reads TGTGCCAGTACATCACCAGTGTCCAGCAATCAGCCCCAGCATTTT. Residues: CASTSPVSSNQPQHF.